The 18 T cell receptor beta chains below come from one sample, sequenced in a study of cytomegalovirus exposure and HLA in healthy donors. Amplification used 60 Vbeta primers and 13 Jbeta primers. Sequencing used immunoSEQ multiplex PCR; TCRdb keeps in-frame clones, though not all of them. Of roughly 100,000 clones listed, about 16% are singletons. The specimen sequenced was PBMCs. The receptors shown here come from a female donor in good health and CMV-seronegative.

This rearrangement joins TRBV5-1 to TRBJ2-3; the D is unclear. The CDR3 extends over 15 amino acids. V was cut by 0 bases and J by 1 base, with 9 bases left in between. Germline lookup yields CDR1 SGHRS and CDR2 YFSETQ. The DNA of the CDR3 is TGCGCCAGCAGCTTGGGCGGCAGTCGCACAGATACGCAGTATTTT. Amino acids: CASSLGGSRTDTQYF. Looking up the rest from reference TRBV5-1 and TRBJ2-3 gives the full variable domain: KAGVTQTPRYLIKTRGQQVTLSCSPISGHRSVSWYQQTPGQGLQFLFEYFSETQRNKGNFPGRFSGRQFSNSRSEMNVSTLELGDSALYLCASSLGGSRTDTQYFGPGTRLTVL.

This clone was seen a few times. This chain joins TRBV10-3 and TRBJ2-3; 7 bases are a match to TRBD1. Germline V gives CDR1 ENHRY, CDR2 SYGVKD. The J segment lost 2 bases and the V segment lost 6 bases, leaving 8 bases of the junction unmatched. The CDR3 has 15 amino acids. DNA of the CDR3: TGTGCCATCAGGACAGGGCATCAACCCACAGATACGCAGTATTTT. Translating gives CAIRTGHQPTDTQYF.

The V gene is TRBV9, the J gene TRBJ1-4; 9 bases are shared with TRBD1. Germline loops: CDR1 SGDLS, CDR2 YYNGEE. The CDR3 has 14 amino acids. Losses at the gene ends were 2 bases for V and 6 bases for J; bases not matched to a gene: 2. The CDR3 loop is CASSVRDRDEKLFF. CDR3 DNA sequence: TGTGCCAGCAGCGTCCGGGACAGGGATGAAAAACTGTTTTTT. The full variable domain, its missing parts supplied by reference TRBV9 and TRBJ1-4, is DSGVTQTPKHLITATGQRVTLRCSPRSGDLSVYWYQQSLDQGLQFLIQYYNGEERAKGNILERFSAQQFPDLHSELNLSSLELGDSALYFCASSVRDRDEKLFFGSGTQLSVL.

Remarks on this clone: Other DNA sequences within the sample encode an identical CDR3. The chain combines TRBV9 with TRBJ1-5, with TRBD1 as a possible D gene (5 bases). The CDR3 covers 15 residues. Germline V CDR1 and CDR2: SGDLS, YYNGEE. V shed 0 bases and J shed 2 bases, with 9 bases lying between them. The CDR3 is CASSVGGGGNQPQHF. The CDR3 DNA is TGTGCCAGCAGCGTAGGGGGGGGTGGCAATCAGCCCCAGCATTTT.

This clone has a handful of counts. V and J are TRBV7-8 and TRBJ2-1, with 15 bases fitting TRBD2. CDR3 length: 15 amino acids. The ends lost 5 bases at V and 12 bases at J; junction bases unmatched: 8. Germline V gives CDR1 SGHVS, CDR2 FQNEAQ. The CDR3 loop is CASSGGTSGRLVQFF. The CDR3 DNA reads TGTGCCAGCAGCGGGGGGACTAGCGGGAGGTTGGTGCAGTTCTTC.

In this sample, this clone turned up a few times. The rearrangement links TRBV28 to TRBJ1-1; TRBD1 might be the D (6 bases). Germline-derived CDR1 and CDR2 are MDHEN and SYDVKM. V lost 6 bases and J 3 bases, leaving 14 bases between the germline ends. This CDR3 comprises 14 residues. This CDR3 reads CASRTTGRYTEAFF. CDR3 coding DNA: TGTGCCAGCAGGACGACAGGAAGGTACACTGAAGCTTTCTTT.

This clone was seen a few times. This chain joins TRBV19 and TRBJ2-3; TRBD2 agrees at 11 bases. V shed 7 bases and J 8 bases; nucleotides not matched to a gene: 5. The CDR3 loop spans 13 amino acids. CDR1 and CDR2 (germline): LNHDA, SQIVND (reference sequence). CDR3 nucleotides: TGTGCCAGTAAGACTAGCGGGGCTGGTACGCAGTATTTT. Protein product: CASKTSGAGTQYF.

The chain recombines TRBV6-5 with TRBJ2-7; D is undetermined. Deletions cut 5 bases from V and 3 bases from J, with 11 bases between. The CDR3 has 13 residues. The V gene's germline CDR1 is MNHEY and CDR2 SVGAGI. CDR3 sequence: CASSLRRSYEQYF. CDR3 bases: TGTGCCAGCAGTCTCCGAAGGAGCTACGAGCAGTACTTC.

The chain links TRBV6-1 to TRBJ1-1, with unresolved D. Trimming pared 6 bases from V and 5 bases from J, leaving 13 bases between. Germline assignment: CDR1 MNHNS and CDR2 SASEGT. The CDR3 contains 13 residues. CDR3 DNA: TGTGCCAGCAGGACCGACTTGGAAACTGAAGCTTTCTTT. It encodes CASRTDLETEAFF.

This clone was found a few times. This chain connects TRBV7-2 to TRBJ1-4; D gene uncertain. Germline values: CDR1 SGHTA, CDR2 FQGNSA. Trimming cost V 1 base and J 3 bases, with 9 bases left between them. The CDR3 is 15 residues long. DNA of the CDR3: TGTGCCAGCAGCTTAGTGGGAGGGTCTAATGAAAAACTGTTTTTT. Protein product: CASSLVGGSNEKLFF.

CDR3 in amino acids: CASSPASGSYNEQFF. CDR3 DNA: TGTGCCAGCAGCCCCGCTAGCGGCTCCTACAATGAGCAGTTCTTC. The chain combines TRBV5-4 with TRBJ2-1, with TRBD2 matching 7 bases. The CDR3 sequence is 15 residues long. The germline CDR1 and CDR2 sequences are SGHNT and YYREEE (reference sequence). V lost 4 bases to trimming and J lost 0 bases; unmatched junction nucleotides: 4.

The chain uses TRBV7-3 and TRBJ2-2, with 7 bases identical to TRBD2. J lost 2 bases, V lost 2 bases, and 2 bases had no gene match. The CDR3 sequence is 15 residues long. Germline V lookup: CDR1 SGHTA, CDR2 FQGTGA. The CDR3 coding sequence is TGTGCCAGCAGCTTAGCGGGGGAAAACACCGGGGAGCTGTTTTTT. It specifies CASSLAGENTGELFF.

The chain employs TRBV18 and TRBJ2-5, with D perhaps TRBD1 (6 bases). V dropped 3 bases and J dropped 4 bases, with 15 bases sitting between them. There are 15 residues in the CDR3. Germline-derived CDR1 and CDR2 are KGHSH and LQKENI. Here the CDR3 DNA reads TGTGCCAGCTCACCCTTCGCGACAGGCCGAGAGACCCAGTACTTC. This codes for CASSPFATGRETQYF.

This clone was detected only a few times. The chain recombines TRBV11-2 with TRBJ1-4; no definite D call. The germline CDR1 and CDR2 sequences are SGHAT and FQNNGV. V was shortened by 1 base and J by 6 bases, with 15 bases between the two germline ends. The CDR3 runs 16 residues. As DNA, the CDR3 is TGTGCCAGCAGCTTAGTTAGCGGATTAGAGCATGAAAAACTGTTTTTT. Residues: CASSLVSGLEHEKLFF.

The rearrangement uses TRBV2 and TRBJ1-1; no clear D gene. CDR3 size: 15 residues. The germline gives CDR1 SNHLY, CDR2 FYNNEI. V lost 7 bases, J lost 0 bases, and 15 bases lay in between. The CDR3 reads CASKTRYGVNTEAFF. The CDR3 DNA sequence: TGTGCCAGCAAGACCCGGTACGGGGTGAACACTGAAGCTTTCTTT.

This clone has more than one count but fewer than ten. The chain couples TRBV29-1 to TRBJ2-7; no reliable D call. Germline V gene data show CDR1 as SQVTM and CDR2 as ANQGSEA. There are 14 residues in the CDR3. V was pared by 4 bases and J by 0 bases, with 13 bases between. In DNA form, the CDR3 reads TGCAGCGTTGTGCGCGGATTAAGCTCCTACGAGCAGTACTTC. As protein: CSVVRGLSSYEQYF.

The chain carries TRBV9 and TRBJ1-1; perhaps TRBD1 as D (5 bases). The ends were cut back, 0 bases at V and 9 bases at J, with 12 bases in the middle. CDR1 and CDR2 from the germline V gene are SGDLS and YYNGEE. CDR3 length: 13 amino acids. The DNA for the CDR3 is TGTGCCAGCAGCGTAGATGTGCAGGGCAAAGCTTTCTTT. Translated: CASSVDVQGKAFF.

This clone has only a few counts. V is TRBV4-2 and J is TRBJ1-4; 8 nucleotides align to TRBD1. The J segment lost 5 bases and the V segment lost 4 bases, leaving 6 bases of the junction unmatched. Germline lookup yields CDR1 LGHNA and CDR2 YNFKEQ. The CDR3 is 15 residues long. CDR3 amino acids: CASSPGTGVNEKLFF. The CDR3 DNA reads TGTGCCAGCAGCCCCGGGACAGGAGTCAATGAAAAACTGTTTTTT.